This T cell receptor beta chain was observed in a study of cytomegalovirus exposure and HLA in healthy donors (TCRdb year 2017). About the investigation overall: According to an earlier analysis of several hundred of the donors, some 180 million T cells yielded 90 million to 140 million unique TCR beta sequences and approximately 280 Gb of sequence data. Using immunosequencing, the study profiled T cell repertoires from about 650 subjects and related those repertoires to cytomegalovirus serostatus. Donor age, sex, ethnicity and CMV serostatus were compiled together with the repertoire data. Across approximately 400 genotyped donors of the cohort, an average of 235,054 unique TCR beta nucleotide sequences per donor were sequenced, and about a sixth of those sequences were non-productive. About 320 gigabases of sequencing data and some 85 million unique TCR sequences were included in an early release covering under 650 HLA-typed donors. The number of typed donors differed by locus: about 620-630 for A, B, C, DRB1 and DQB1; 522 for DQA1; some 610 for DPA1; and about 450 for DPB1. An earlier analysis of several hundred of the donors used high-throughput TCR beta sequencing to judge whether each TCR beta V gene segment behaved as functional or pseudogenic. A later genetic analysis took genome-wide SNP genotypes for about three fifths of the 666 donors and used that subset as a discovery cohort. Every repertoire in the discovery cohort had been generated on one and the same sequencing platform. HLA typing included class I and class II loci at four-digit resolution. The study aimed to test whether signatures of past pathogen exposure could be identified by cataloging public T cell receptors. The later analysis used no new phenotypic data to find candidate immune exposures, relying instead on TCR beta sequences and their occurrence across donors. To predict cytomegalovirus infection status, the study brought together high-throughput TCR immunosequencing, statistical association of individual TCRs with disease status, and machine learning. Five DR-DQ haplotypes were treated as single units for association and clustering because of strong linkage in the cohort. A later analysis re-examined previously published TCR beta repertoires from just over 650 donors and added high-resolution HLA genotyping to investigate patterns of TCR occurrence. In addition to the first cohort of about 650 subjects, a separate validation cohort of under 150 different subjects was used. Of the 300 to 500 genotyped donors, 81% were placed in the genetic ancestry cluster associated with self-reported Caucasian donors. Results the study describes overall, beyond this receptor: Presence/absence analyses assumed roughly uniform sequencing depth across donors, an assumption that may not hold. While some public TCRs were present in many individuals, most TCR sequences turned up only very rarely across donors. Because some donors lacked HLA typing at each locus, the association tests relied only on the typed subset. The 87-base-pair reads could not distinguish some IMGT-functional V segments, including TRBV6-2 and TRBV6-3, so those segments were excluded. A later genetic analysis reported fewer N-insertions in productive TCRs among donors in an Asian-associated ancestry cluster than the approximately 670-donor mean. In an earlier analysis of under 600 of the donors, most TCR beta V segments were observed in productive rearrangements about 87% or about 30% of the time, broadly matching IMGT annotations. A cluster of highly shared sequence variants was judged likely to represent a technical artifact of the sequencing pipeline. According to a later analysis, most CMV-associated TCR beta chains appeared to be HLA-restricted, and the HLA associations seemed to be driven largely by CMV exposure. In both the original and validation cohorts, the classifier was reported to diagnose cytomegalovirus status with high specificity and sensitivity. Strong co-occurrence of HLA alleles, especially DR and DQ, made assigning TCR associations to individual alleles difficult. This cohort had only TCR beta chains sequenced, and the lack of alpha or paired-chain data limited which features could be detected. A further reported finding was that TCR beta sequences accurately predicted the HLA-A and HLA-B alleles for most subjects in the first cohort. In a later genetic analysis, a missense DCLRE1C variant was associated with V-gene and J-gene trimming of TCR beta chains, and the association was replicated in an independent cohort. Linkage disequilibrium might explain the correlated functional status among segregating V segments, but an unknown experimental factor could not be excluded. For the cohort, immune exposure information was limited to CMV serostatus. A few of the identified cytomegalovirus-associated TCR beta chains were confirmed in vitro to be specific for cytomegalovirus antigens. The study listed 150 to 200 TCR beta chains as associated with cytomegalovirus. According to a later analysis, TCR association rates differed among HLA loci, with DRB1 alleles showing the most associated TCRs and HLA-C alleles showing the fewest. Specific HLA alleles were associated with 18,000 or so TCR beta sequences at a false discovery rate of 0.05 in a later analysis. According to a later analysis, parvovirus B19, influenza, CMV and Epstein-Barr virus appeared linked to several top co-occurrence clusters. Because counts were too low, seventeen rarely observed V segments, including chromosome 9 orphons, were excluded from the earlier analysis of several hundred of the donors. A later analysis found that HLA-associated TCR beta chains were more clonally expanded and had lower generation probabilities than equally common non-associated chains. It was suggested by the authors that the approach could potentially be generalized to other disease states and immunological phenotypes.

The cohort was made up of about 670 healthy bone marrow donors. At the time of sampling, every cohort member was nominally healthy, though immune exposures that went unrecorded were likely present. The donor was CMV seronegative and belonged to the group of 380 or so seronegative cohort members. Every donor gave a peripheral blood sample, and the peripheral blood mononuclear cells from that sample were used for TCR beta sequencing. The Qiagen DNeasy Blood Extraction Kit was used to extract genomic DNA from the blood cell samples. The library relied on the immunoSEQ multiplex PCR assay. For the multiplex PCR, a mixture combining 60 forward primers for TCR Vbeta segments and 13 reverse primers for TCR Jbeta segments was used. Amplification of the CDR3 region of rearranged TCR beta genes was performed with a multiplex PCR assay on genomic DNA. On the Illumina HiSeq System, the amplified TCR beta libraries were sequenced as 87-base-pair reads. As for how the authors treated the data: In a later analysis, around 80 million unique TCR beta chains were counted across the approximately 640 repertoires, and about 9.9 million of these chains were shared by at least two donors. A nearest-neighbor algorithm error-corrected the raw reads and collapsed the reads into unique sequences, merging closely related sequences to remove PCR and sequencing errors. Alignment of CDR3 sequences to IMGT reference sequences was used to assign V, D and J gene segments. For a sequence to be retained, at least a six-nucleotide match to both a V gene segment and a J gene segment was required. Rearrangements were called productive when the CDR3 lacked stop codons and stayed in frame with V and J; all others were non-productive. CDR3 was defined by IMGT convention, running from the second conserved V-encoded cysteine to the conserved J-encoded phenylalanine. Sequences without an unambiguous match to a single V gene segment were excluded from the earlier analysis of about 600 of the donors. An earlier analysis of around 600 of the donors classified V segments as functional when productive rearrangements were above 56.7% and as segregating when the standard deviation between donors was above 5%. A statistical classification framework was developed to diagnose cytomegalovirus status using the catalog of TCR beta chain sequences. V and J gene assignment, in a later analysis, came from comparing TCR nucleotide sequences with IMGT/GENE-DB human TR gene sequences. A later analysis assigned CDR3 sequences and most-parsimonious VDJ recombination scenarios with the TCRdist pipeline. In a later analysis, each TCR beta chain was defined by its CDR3 amino acid sequence together with its V-gene family, and reads without a unique V-gene family were excluded. A later analysis removed several hundred highly shared, low-generation-probability nucleotide sequences to deal with suspected cross-contamination and a sequencing artifact. In a later analysis, a clonal expansion index was calculated for each public chain from normalized within-repertoire ranks of inferred template counts. In a later analysis, generation probabilities were computed using a VDJ recombination model fitted to out-of-frame rearrangements, and the results were checked against IGoR. Hypergeometric tests were used in a later analysis to score TCR-TCR, TCR-HLA and TCR-CMV co-occurrence, with a repertoire-size bias correction applied to the TCR pairs. To estimate false discovery rates, a later analysis permuted the HLA or CMV assignments 20 times. In a later analysis, co-occurring TCRs were grouped with DBSCAN, and TCRdist sequence similarity was added when clustering was performed within HLA-allele-positive subsets. Repertoires with fewer than 30,000 or more than 120,000 public chains were left out of co-occurrence clustering, as were five repertoires with anomalous nucleotide sharing. Not all clones reach the TCRdb copy of this immuneACCESS table, which keeps in-frame sequences only. Checked studies attribute under half of the gap to unresolved V genes and leave the rest unexplained. V and J calls plus clone size are reproduced from that table; the DNA served to infer D and trimming. The sample profile shows 100,000 to 150,000 clones; 81% of them were found once. The ten largest make up about 1.7% of the sample.

Looking up the germline V gene yields CDR1 MGHRA and CDR2 YSYEKL. Counted from cysteine to phenylalanine, this CDR3 has 15 amino acids. The CDR3 DNA has 45 bases and is translated from base 1. V and J are truncated by 4 bases and 3 bases respectively, leaving an intervening sequence of 16 bases. Concerning this clone: What antigen it recognizes has not been identified. No base qualities exist here, and no much larger clone lies one base off it.

The chain joins TRBV4-1 to TRBJ2-7; perhaps TRBD1 is the D gene, with 5 bases matching. This receptor was obtained from a young man in good health and CMV-seronegative. Sequenced: PBMCs. The CDR3 in this case is CASSPNSQGFYEQYF. Read as DNA, the sequence is TGCGCCAGCAGCCCAAATAGTCAGGGTTTCTACGAGCAGTACTTC.